This T cell receptor (beta chain) was identified during a study of blood T cell repertoires in COVID-19. Overall study context: The United States, Italy and Spain were the sources of the acute and convalescent COVID-19 samples. T cells, B-cell-depleted T cells, or PBMCs supplied cDNA or gDNA.

Germline CDR1 SGHNT, CDR2 YENEEA. Trimming removed 1 base from V and 8 bases from J; junction bases left unmatched: 5. The CDR3 runs to 14 residues. This clone was detected once. Source study methods: Amplified reference gene primers provided the basis for estimating nucleated cell counts. Generated by immunoSEQ multiplex PCR, the TCRdb table keeps only in-frame clones and is missing some. V, J and clone size are taken as reported in that table, and D and trimming were inferred from the DNA itself. This table holds over 200,000 clones, just under 85% found once. The chain employs TRBV11-3 and TRBJ2-1, with TRBD2 matching 7 bases. Sequencing was performed on peripheral blood. The sequence derives from a woman between 45 and 60 years old with active or convalescent COVID-19. This CDR3 reads CASSLGSGGDEQFF. The CDR3 DNA reads as TGTGCCAGCAGCTTAGGGTCGGGGGGAGATGAGCAGTTCTTC.